This record concerns one TCR beta chain sequence. The source of the sample is a study of blood T cell repertoires in COVID-19. Whole-study context: There were acute and convalescent COVID-19 samples, and they came from the United States, Italy and Spain. T cells, B-cell-depleted T cells, or PBMCs supplied cDNA or gDNA.

The CDR3 spans 16 residues. Trimming cost V 0 bases and J 4 bases; bases outside gene matches: 5. CDR1 is SGHNT, CDR2 YYREEE, per germline (reference sequence). Original methodology: It was from reference gene primer amplification that nucleated cell counts were estimated. Data came from immunoSEQ multiplex PCR; TCRdb stores just in-frame clones and leaves some out. V and J calls and clone size are those listed in that table; D and trimming were worked out from the DNA. The repertoire has roughly 670,000 clones, 70% to 90% of them found once; the top ten carry roughly 0.26%. The sequencing input was peripheral blood. This sequence joins TRBV5-4 and TRBJ2-2, with 8 bases lining up with TRBD1. This receptor was obtained from a woman aged 18 to 35 with acute or convalescent COVID-19. The CDR3 DNA is TGTGCCAGCAGCTTGGGGACAGGGTACGGCACCGGGGAGCTGTTTTTT. As protein: CASSLGTGYGTGELFF.